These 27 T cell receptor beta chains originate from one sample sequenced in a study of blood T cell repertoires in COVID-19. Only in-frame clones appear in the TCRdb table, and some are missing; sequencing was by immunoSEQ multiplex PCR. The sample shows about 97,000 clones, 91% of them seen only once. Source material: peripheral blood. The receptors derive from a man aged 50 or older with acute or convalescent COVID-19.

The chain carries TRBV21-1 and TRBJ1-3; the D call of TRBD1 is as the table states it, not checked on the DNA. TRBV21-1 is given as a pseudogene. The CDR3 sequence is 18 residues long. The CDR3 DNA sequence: TGTGCCAGCAGCAAAGGTGGATGGGACAGGGTGTCCGGAAACACCATATATTTT. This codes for CASSKGGWDRVSGNTIYF.

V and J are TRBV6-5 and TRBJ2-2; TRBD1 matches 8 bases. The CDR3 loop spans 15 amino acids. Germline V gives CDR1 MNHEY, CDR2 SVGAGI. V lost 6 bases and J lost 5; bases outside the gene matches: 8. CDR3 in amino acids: CASRPGTGRTGELFF. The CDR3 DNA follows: TGTGCCAGCAGACCCGGGACAGGAAGGACCGGGGAGCTGTTTTTT.

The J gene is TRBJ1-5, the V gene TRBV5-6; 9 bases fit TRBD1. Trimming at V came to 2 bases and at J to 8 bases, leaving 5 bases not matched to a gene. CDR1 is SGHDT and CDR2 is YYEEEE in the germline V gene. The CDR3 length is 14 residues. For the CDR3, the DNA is TGTGCCAGCAGCTTACAGGGGGCTACAGAGCCCCAGCATTTT. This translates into CASSLQGATEPQHF.

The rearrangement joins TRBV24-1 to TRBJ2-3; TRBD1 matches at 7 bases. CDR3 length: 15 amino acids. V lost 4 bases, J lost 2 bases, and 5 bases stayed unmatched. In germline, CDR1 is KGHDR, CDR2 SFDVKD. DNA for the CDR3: TGTGCCACCAGTGACAGGGACAGACCCACAGATACGCAGTATTTT. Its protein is CATSDRDRPTDTQYF.

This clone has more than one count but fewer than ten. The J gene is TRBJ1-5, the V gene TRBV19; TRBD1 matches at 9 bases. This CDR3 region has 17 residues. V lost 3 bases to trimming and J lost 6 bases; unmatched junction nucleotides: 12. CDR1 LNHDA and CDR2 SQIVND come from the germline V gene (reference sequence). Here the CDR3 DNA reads TGTGCCAGTAGTATTATGGGAGGACAGGGGACGGCTCAGCCCCAGCATTTT. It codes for CASSIMGGQGTAQPQHF.

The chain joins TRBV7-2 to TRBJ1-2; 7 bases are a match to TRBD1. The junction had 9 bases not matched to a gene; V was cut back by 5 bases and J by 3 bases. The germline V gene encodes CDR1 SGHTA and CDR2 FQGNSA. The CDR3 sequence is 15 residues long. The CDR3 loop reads CASSLSGTVDYGYTF. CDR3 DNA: TGTGCCAGCAGCCTTTCCGGGACAGTCGACTATGGCTACACCTTC.

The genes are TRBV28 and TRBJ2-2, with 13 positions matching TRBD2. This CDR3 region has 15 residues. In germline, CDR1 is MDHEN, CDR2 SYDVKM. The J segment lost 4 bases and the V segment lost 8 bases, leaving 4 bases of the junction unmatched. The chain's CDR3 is CASLTSGGSTGELFF. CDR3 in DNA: TGTGCCAGCCTGACTAGCGGGGGGTCCACCGGGGAGCTGTTTTTT.

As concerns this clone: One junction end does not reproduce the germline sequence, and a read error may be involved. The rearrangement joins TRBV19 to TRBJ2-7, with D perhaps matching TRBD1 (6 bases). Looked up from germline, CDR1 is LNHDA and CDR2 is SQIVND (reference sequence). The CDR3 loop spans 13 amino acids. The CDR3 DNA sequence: TGTGCCAGTAGTATGACAGGCACCTATGAGCAGTACTTC. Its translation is CASSMTGTYEQYF.

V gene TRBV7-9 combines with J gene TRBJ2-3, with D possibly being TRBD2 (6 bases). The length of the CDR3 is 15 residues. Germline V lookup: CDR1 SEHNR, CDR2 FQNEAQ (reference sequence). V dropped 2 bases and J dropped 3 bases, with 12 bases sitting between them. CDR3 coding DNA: TGTGCCAGCAGCTTACGTGCGGGGCGTACAGATACGCAGTATTTT. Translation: CASSLRAGRTDTQYF.

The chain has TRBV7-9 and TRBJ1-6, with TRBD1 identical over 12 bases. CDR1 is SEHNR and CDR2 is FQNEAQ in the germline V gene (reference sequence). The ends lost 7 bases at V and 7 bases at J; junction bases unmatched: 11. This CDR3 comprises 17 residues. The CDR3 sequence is CASTDTGTGGRNSPLHF. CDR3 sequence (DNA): TGTGCCAGCACTGATACTGGGACAGGGGGCAGGAATTCACCCCTCCACTTT.

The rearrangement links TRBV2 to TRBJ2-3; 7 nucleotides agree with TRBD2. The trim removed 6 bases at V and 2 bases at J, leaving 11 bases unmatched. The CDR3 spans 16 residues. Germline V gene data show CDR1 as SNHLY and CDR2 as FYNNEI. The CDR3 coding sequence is TGTGCCAGCAGCAACGACCTCCGACTAGCCACAGATACGCAGTATTTT. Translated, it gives CASSNDLRLATDTQYF.

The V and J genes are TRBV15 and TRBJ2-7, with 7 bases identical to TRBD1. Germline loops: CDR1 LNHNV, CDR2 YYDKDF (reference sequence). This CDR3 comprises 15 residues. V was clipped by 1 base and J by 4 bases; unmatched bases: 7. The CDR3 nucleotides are TGTGCCACCAGCAGAGGGGAAGGGGGCAAGTACGAGCAGTACTTC. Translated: CATSRGEGGKYEQYF.

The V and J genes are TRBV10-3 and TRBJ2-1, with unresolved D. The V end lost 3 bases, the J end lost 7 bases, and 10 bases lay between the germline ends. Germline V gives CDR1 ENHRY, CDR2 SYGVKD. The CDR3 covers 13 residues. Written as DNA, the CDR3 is TGTGCCATCAGTGAACTCCTCGAGAATGAGCAGTTCTTC. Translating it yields CAISELLENEQFF.

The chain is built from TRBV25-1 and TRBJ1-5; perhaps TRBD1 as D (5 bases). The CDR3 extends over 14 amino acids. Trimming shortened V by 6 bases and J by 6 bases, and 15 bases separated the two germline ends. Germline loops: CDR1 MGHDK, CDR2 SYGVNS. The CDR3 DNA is TGTGCCAGCAGCGACGGGGGAAGCGGTCAGCCCCAGCATTTT. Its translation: CASSDGGSGQPQHF.

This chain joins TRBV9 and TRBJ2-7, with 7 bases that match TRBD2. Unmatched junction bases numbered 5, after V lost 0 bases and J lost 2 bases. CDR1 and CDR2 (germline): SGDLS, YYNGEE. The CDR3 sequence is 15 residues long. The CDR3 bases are TGTGCCAGCAGCGTAGGGGGGACTACAACCTACGAGCAGTACTTC. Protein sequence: CASSVGGTTTYEQYF.

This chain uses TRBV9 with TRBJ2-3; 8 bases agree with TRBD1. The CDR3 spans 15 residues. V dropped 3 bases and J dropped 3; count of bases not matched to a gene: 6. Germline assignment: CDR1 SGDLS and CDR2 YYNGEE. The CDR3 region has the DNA TGTGCCAGCAGCGGCTTGGACAGGGAAACAGATACGCAGTATTTT. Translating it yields CASSGLDRETDTQYF. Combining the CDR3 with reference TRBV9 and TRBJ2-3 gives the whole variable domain DSGVTQTPKHLITATGQRVTLRCSPRSGDLSVYWYQQSLDQGLQFLIQYYNGEERAKGNILERFSAQQFPDLHSELNLSSLELGDSALYFCASSGLDRETDTQYFGPGTRLTVL.

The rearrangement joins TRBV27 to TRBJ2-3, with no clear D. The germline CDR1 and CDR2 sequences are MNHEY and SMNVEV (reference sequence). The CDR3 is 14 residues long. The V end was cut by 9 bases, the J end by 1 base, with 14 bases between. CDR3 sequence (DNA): TGTGCCAGGCAATCTCGGGTACGCACAGATACGCAGTATTTT. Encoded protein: CARQSRVRTDTQYF.

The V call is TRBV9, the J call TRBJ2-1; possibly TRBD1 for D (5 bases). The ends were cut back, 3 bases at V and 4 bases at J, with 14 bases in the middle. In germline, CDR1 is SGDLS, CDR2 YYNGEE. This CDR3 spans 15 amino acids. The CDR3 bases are TGTGCCAGCAGCGGGGGATGGACATCGTACAATGAGCAGTTCTTC. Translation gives CASSGGWTSYNEQFF.

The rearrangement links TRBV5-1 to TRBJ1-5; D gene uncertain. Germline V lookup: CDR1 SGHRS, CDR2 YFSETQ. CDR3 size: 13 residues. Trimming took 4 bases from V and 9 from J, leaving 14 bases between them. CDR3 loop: CASSLTPWAPQHF. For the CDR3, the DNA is TGCGCCAGCAGCCTCACCCCCTGGGCGCCCCAGCATTTT.

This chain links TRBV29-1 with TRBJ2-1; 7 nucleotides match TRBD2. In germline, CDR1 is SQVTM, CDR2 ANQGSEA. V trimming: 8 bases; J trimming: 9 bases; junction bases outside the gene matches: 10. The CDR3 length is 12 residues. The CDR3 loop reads CSTTMGGVEQFF. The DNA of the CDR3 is TGCAGCACCACCATGGGGGGGGTTGAGCAGTTCTTC.

CDR3 bases: TGTGCCAGCAGTGAGATTAGTTATGGCTACACCTTC. It encodes CASSEISYGYTF. The chain links TRBV5-4 to TRBJ1-2, with D hard to call. The CDR3 is 12 amino acids. V gave up 5 bases and J gave up 5 bases, with 10 bases separating them. The V gene's germline CDR1 is SGHNT and CDR2 YYREEE (reference sequence).

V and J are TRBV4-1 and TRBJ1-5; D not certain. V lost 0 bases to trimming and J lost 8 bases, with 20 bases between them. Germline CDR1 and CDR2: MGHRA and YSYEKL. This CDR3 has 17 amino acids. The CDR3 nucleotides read TGCGCCAGCAGCCAAGAGTCCGGGAACGTCCGAACGAAGCCCCAGCATTTT. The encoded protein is CASSQESGNVRTKPQHF.

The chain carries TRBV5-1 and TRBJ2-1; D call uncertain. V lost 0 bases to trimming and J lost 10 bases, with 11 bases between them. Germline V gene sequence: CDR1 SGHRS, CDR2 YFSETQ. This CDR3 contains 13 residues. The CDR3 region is CASSLGRRIEQFF. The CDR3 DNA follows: TGCGCCAGCAGCTTGGGTAGGCGGATAGAGCAGTTCTTC.

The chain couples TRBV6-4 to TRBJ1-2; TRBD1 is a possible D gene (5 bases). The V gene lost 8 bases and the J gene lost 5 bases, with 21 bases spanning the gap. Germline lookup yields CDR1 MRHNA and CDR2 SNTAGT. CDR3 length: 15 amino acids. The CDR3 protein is CASCRCPGKEYGYTF. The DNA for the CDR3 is TGTGCCAGCTGCAGGTGCCCAGGGAAGGAATATGGCTACACCTTC.

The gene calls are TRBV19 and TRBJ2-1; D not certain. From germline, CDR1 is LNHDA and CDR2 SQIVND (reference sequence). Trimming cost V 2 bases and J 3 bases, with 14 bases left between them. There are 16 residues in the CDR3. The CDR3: CASSITAAAIYNEQFF. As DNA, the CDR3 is TGTGCCAGTAGTATAACGGCGGCAGCCATCTACAATGAGCAGTTCTTC.

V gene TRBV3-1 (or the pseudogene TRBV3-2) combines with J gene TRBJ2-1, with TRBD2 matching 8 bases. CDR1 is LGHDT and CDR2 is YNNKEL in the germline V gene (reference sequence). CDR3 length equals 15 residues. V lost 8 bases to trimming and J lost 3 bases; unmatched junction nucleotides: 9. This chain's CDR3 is CASLPAGGYYNEQFF. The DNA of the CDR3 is TGTGCCAGCTTACCGGCGGGGGGATACTACAATGAGCAGTTCTTC.

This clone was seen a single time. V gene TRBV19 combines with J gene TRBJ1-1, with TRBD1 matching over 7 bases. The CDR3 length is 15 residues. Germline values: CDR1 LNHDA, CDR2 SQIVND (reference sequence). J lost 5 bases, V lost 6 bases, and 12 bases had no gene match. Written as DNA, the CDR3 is TGTGCCAGTAGGACACAGCCACAGGGGCCTACTGAAGCTTTCTTT. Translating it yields CASRTQPQGPTEAFF. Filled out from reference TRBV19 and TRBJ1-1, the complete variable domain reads DGGITQSPKYLFRKEGQNVTLSCEQNLNHDAMYWYRQDPGQGLRLIYYSQIVNDFQKGDIAEGYSVSREKKESFPLTVTSAQKNPTAFYLCASRTQPQGPTEAFFGQGTRLTVV.